This T cell receptor (beta chain) was observed in a study of cytomegalovirus exposure and HLA in healthy donors. Study observations and caveats: Later analysis found that TCR beta chains associated with HLA were more clonally expanded than other, equally common chains. It was in a later analysis that TCR association rates were seen to vary by HLA locus, highest for DRB1 and lowest for HLA-C. A link between a missense DCLRE1C variant and TCR beta V- and J-gene trimming emerged from a later analysis. The study recorded over 150 TCR beta chains that were cytomegalovirus-associated.

Turning to this clone: What it recognizes is unknown.

PCR used 60 Vbeta primers and 13 Jbeta primers. Assay: immunoSEQ multiplex PCR; the TCRdb copy retains only in-frame clones and omits some. The sample lists approximately 170,000 clones, about 85% seen once, with roughly 4.7% in the top ten. Germline lookup yields CDR1 MNHEY and CDR2 SMNVEV (reference sequence). The CDR3 runs 14 residues. V was trimmed by 2 bases and J by 2 bases, leaving 8 bases between them. The receptor was isolated from a woman aged 45-59 years in good health and CMV-seropositive. The sample consisted of PBMCs. This chain links TRBV27 with TRBJ2-3; a possible D gene is TRBD1 (6 bases). For the CDR3, the DNA is TGTGCCAGCAGTTTAAGGGACATCACAGATACGCAGTATTTT. Its translation: CASSLRDITDTQYF.